This TCR beta chain was recovered during a study of tissue T cells after allogeneic stem cell transplantation. Repertoires were generated with immunoSEQ multiplex PCR, while TCRdb's copy carries only in-frame clones and drops some. This table has 10,000 or so clones, roughly three fifths appearing once. Non-transplant comparator patients with other cancers had at least five gastrointestinal samples and no known gastrointestinal disease. V was pared by 2 bases and J by 2 bases, with 14 bases between. The germline CDR1 and CDR2 sequences are SGHTA and FQGTGA. There are 16 residues in the CDR3. The chain couples TRBV7-3 to TRBJ2-3, with D perhaps assigned TRBD1 or TRBD2 (5 bases each). The clonotype was recovered from a woman aged 18 to 50 with breast cancer. This specimen was tissue from the ileum, taken at autopsy. The CDR3 region is CASSLDLGTYTDTQYF. In DNA, the CDR3 is TGTGCCAGCAGCTTAGATTTAGGGACCTACACAGATACGCAGTATTTT.